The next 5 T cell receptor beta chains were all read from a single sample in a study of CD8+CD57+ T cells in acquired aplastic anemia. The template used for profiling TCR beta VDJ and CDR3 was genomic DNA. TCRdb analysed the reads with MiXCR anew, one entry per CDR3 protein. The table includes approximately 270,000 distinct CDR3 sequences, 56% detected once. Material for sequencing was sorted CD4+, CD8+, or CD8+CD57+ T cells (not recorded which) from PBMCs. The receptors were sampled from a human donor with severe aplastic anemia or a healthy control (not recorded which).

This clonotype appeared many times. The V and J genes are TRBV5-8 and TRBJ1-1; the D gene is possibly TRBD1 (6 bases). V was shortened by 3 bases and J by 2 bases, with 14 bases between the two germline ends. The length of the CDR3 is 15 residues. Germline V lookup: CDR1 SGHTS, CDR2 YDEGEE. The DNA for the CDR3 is TGTGCCAGCAGCTCACCGGGACATATAAACACTGAAGCTTTCTTT. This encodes CASSSPGHINTEAFF. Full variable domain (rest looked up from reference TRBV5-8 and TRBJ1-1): EAGVTQSPTHLIKTRGQQATLRCSPISGHTSVYWYQQALGLGLQFLLWYDEGEERNRGNFPPRFSGRQFPNYSSELNVNALELEDSALYLCASSSPGHINTEAFFGQGTRLTVV.

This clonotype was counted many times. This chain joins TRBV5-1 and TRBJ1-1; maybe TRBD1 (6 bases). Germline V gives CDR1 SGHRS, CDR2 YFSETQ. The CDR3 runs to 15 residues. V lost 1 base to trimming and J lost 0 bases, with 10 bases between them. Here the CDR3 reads CASSLLGDMNTEAFF. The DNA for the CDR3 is TGCGCCAGCAGCTTGTTAGGGGACATGAACACTGAAGCTTTCTTT.

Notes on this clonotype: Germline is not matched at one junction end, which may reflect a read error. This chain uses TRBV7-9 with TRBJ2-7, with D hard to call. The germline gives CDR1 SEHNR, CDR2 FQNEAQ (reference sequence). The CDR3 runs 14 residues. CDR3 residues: CASSFGSSTYEQYF. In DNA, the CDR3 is TGCGCCAGCAGCTTCGGCAGCTCGACTTACGAGCAGTACTTC.

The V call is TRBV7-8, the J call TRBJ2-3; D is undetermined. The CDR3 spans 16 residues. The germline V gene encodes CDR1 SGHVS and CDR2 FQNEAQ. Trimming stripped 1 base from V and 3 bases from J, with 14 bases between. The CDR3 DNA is TGTGCCAGCAGCTTAGGACACTTCCGAGAGACAGATACGCAGTATTTT. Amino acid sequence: CASSLGHFRETDTQYF.

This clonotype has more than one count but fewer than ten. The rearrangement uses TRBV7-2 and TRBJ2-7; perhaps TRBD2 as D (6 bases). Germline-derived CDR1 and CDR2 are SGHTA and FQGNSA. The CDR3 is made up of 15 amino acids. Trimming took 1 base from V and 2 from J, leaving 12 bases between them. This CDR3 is CASSLVAGQTYEQYF. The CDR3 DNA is TGTGCCAGCAGCTTAGTGGCGGGGCAAACCTACGAGCAGTACTTC.